The 29 T cell receptor beta chains given below trace back to one sample, sequenced in a study of neurological immune-mediated disorders. TCRdb processed the 5' RACE reads anew with MiXCR; each CDR3 protein has one entry. The sample contains about 42,000 distinct CDR3 sequences, around a fifth of which appear only once. Time point given: technical triplicate 3. Sample: PBMCs. These receptors all stem from a man between 60 and 70 years old with HTLV-1-associated myelopathy (HAM/TSP).

V and J are TRBV20-1 and TRBJ2-7; TRBD2 matches 9 bases. This CDR3 is 15 amino acids long. Per the germline V gene, CDR1 is DFQATT and CDR2 is SNEGSKA (reference sequence). V gave up 6 bases and J gave up 0 bases; unmatched junction bases: 9. CDR3 region: CSAVTGTSYSYEQYF. The CDR3 DNA follows: TGCAGTGCGGTCACCGGGACTAGCTACTCCTACGAGCAGTACTTC.

In its sample, this clonotype was seen many times. The V and J genes are TRBV5-1 and TRBJ2-5, with 8 bases lining up with TRBD1. Losses at the gene ends were 7 bases for V and 0 bases for J; bases not matched to a gene: 5. Germline CDR1 SGHRS, CDR2 YFSETQ. The CDR3 extends over 14 amino acids. The CDR3 spells CASGTGIHQETQYF. The DNA of the CDR3 is TGCGCCAGCGGGACAGGCATCCACCAAGAGACCCAGTACTTC.

The rearrangement joins TRBV4-2 to TRBJ2-7, with D tentatively TRBD1 or TRBD2 (5 bases each). V gave up 5 bases and J gave up 5 bases, with 16 bases separating them. From germline, CDR1 is LGHNA and CDR2 YNFKEQ. The CDR3 spans 14 residues. This chain's CDR3 is CASSTSGPDHEQYF. CDR3 coding DNA: TGTGCCAGCAGCACCTCGGGACCGGACCACGAGCAGTACTTC.

The chain uses TRBV29-1 and TRBJ1-5, with D unresolved. From germline, CDR1 is SQVTM and CDR2 ANQGSEA. V was pared by 4 bases and J by 3 bases, with 7 bases between. The CDR3 spans 12 residues. The CDR3 nucleotides read TGCAGCGTTGGGGGAGTCAATCAGCCCCAGCATTTT. Amino acids: CSVGGVNQPQHF.

This clonotype was detected ten times or more. J is TRBJ1-2 and V is TRBV5-5, with D maybe TRBD1 (6 bases). V was clipped by 0 bases and J by 1 base, with 7 bases between them. In germline, CDR1 is SGHKS, CDR2 YYEKEE (reference sequence). The CDR3 covers 14 residues. The CDR3 loop reads CASSLEDSNYGYTF. CDR3 coding DNA: TGTGCCAGCAGCTTGGAGGACAGTAACTATGGCTACACCTTC.

This clonotype was seen ten or more times. The J gene is TRBJ1-3, the V gene TRBV15, with D hard to call. The CDR3 covers 14 residues. CDR1 LNHNV and CDR2 YYDKDF come from the germline V gene (reference sequence). Deletions cut 0 bases from V and 3 bases from J, with 6 bases between. The CDR3 protein is CATSRDPGGNTIYF. CDR3 nucleotide sequence: TGTGCCACCAGCAGAGATCCCGGTGGAAACACCATATATTTT. The full variable domain, in which reference TRBV15 and TRBJ1-3 provide the parts outside the CDR3, is DAMVIQNPRYQVTQFGKPVTLSCSQTLNHNVMYWYQQKSSQAPKLLFHYYDKDFNNEADTPDNFQSRRPNTSFCFLDIRSPGLGDTAMYLCATSRDPGGNTIYFGEGSWLTVV.

This clonotype came up many times. This chain joins TRBV20-1 and TRBJ2-7, with 8 bases identical to TRBD2. Germline V gene sequence: CDR1 DFQATT, CDR2 SNEGSKA (reference sequence). This CDR3 region has 14 residues. V was pared by 6 bases and J by 0 bases, with 7 bases of the junction left unmatched. The CDR3 sequence: CSAYSSGNSYEQYF. CDR3 nucleotides: TGCAGTGCCTACAGTAGCGGGAACTCCTACGAGCAGTACTTC.

The chain employs TRBV20-1 and TRBJ2-1; D is undetermined. The CDR3 spans 12 residues. V lost 2 bases and J lost 9, with 11 bases in between. The germline V gene has CDR1 DFQATT and CDR2 SNEGSKA (reference sequence). This chain's CDR3 is CSARNAWGEQFF. The CDR3 DNA reads as TGCAGTGCTAGAAACGCTTGGGGTGAGCAGTTCTTC.

A few counts support this clonotype. The V and J genes are TRBV20-1 and TRBJ2-1; 13 nucleotides match TRBD2. The CDR3 contains 13 residues. In germline, CDR1 is DFQATT, CDR2 SNEGSKA (reference sequence). J lost 14 bases, V lost 5 bases, and 9 bases had no gene match. As DNA, the CDR3 is TGCAGTGCTCTCACTAGCGGGAGGGCGGCGGAGTTCTTC. It is translated as CSALTSGRAAEFF.

This clonotype was recorded many times. The CDR3 bases are TGCGCCAGCAGCTTGGGGACTAGCGCTACTCAAGAGACCCAGTACTTC. This translates into CASSLGTSATQETQYF. V usage is TRBV5-1 and J usage is TRBJ2-5; 9 nucleotides agree with TRBD2. After removal of 0 bases from V and 2 bases from J, the junction contained 5 bases not matched to a gene. Germline loops: CDR1 SGHRS, CDR2 YFSETQ. The CDR3 extends over 16 amino acids.

In this sample, this clonotype turned up many times. The chain links TRBV7-8 to TRBJ1-1; the D gene is possibly TRBD1 (5 bases). Germline V gene sequence: CDR1 SGHVS, CDR2 FQNEAQ. The V end lost 0 bases, the J end lost 10 bases, and 15 bases lay between the germline ends. The CDR3 length is 14 residues. CDR3 DNA sequence: TGTGCCAGCAGCTTAGCGGGGTCCCCCGGGGGAGCTTTCTTT. It specifies CASSLAGSPGGAFF.

This clonotype occurred a few times. This sequence may be a read error, since a much larger clone differs from it by one base. CDR3 nucleotide sequence: TGCGCCAGCAGCTTGGCCGGAATGGGTTCCGACTATGGCTACACCTTC. This encodes CASSLAGMGSDYGYTF. The rearrangement links TRBV5-1 to TRBJ1-2, with D unclear. Trimming took 0 bases from V and 3 from J, leaving 15 bases between them. CDR1 and CDR2 (germline): SGHRS, YFSETQ. The CDR3 sequence is 16 residues long.

This clonotype appeared many times. The rearrangement uses TRBV18 and TRBJ1-5, with D possibly being TRBD1 (6 bases). Per germline, CDR1 KGHSH and CDR2 LQKENI. Trimming pared 4 bases from V and 5 bases from J, leaving 9 bases between. The CDR3 has 13 residues. Written as DNA, the CDR3 is TGTGCCAGCTCACTCGCAGGGGATCAGCCCCAGCATTTT. Translating it yields CASSLAGDQPQHF.

At least ten counts were recorded for this clonotype. DNA of the CDR3: TGTGCCAGCAGCCATTTGGTCGGCAGGGAGGGAACTGGGGCCAACGTCCTGACTTTC. This gives the protein CASSHLVGREGTGANVLTF. This chain connects TRBV3-1 to TRBJ2-6, with 7 positions matching TRBD2. Germline lookup yields CDR1 LGHDT and CDR2 YNNKEL (reference sequence). The CDR3 runs to 19 residues. The trim removed 3 bases at V and 2 bases at J, leaving 13 bases unmatched.

This clonotype showed up many times. The chain couples TRBV7-2 to TRBJ1-2; tentative D call: TRBD1 (6 bases). CDR1 SGHTA and CDR2 FQGNSA come from the germline V gene. The CDR3 consists of 16 residues. Trimming removed 1 base from V and 0 bases from J, with 12 bases in between. The CDR3 bases are TGTGCCAGCAGCTTAGTACTCGGGGGCCCTAACTATGGCTACACCTTC. This sequence encodes CASSLVLGGPNYGYTF.

This clonotype was recorded many times. V gene TRBV20-1 combines with J gene TRBJ1-5, with a tentative D call TRBD1 (5 bases). CDR1 is DFQATT, CDR2 SNEGSKA, per germline (reference sequence). The CDR3 has 13 amino acids. V dropped 5 bases and J dropped 11 bases, with 19 bases sitting between them. CDR3 amino acids: CSAAGLRERSQHF. In DNA, the CDR3 is TGCAGTGCTGCGGGTCTCAGGGAACGGTCCCAGCATTTT.

This clonotype was recorded at least ten times. V and J are TRBV6-5 and TRBJ1-1; D remains unclear. Trimming removed 0 bases at V and 4 bases at J, with 9 bases between. From germline, CDR1 is MNHEY and CDR2 SVGAGI. The CDR3 loop spans 14 amino acids. The CDR3 sequence: CASSYSWESTEAFF. In DNA, the CDR3 is TGTGCCAGCAGTTACTCGTGGGAGAGCACTGAAGCTTTCTTT.

Concerning this clonotype: Germline and junction disagree at one end, which may indicate a read error. The J gene is TRBJ2-2, the V gene TRBV7-6; 13 bases line up with TRBD2. This CDR3 comprises 17 residues. Looked up from germline, CDR1 is SGHVS and CDR2 is FNYEAQ. CDR3 nucleotide sequence: TGTGCCAGCAGCCACGAAGGACTAGCGGGAGTTACCGGGGAGCTATTTTTT. Amino acid sequence: CASSHEGLAGVTGELFF.

This clonotype appeared many times. The chain recombines TRBV6-2 or TRBV6-3 with TRBJ1-5, with D unresolved. The germline V gene encodes CDR1 MNHEY and CDR2 SVGEGT. The CDR3 is 15 residues long. Deletions cut 5 bases from V and 8 bases from J, with 19 bases between. This CDR3 reads CASSQTATFVEPQHF. The DNA of the CDR3 is TGTGCCAGCAGTCAAACAGCCACTTTTGTAGAGCCCCAGCATTTT.

This sequence joins TRBV18 and TRBJ2-1; TRBD2 matches at 7 bases. Germline CDR1 KGHSH, CDR2 LQKENI. The V gene end was trimmed by 2 bases and the J gene end by 5 bases; junction bases not matched to a gene: 15. The CDR3 loop spans 18 amino acids. The CDR3 region is CASSPGRRGRGGNNEQFF. The CDR3 nucleotides read TGTGCCAGCTCACCAGGTCGTCGCGGGAGAGGTGGAAACAATGAGCAGTTCTTC.

V is TRBV9 and J is TRBJ1-2, with D maybe TRBD1 (5 bases). The CDR3 consists of 15 residues. The germline V gene has CDR1 SGDLS and CDR2 YYNGEE. Trimming pared 7 bases from V and 8 bases from J, leaving 24 bases between. The CDR3 region has the DNA TGTGCCAGCGGCAGGACGTCAGCCCGGGGGGAGGGCTACACCTTC. It codes for CASGRTSARGEGYTF.

The table lists this clonotype with many counts. The V and J genes are TRBV20-1 and TRBJ2-1; TRBD1 matches at 9 bases. The ends lost 6 bases at V and 2 bases at J; junction bases unmatched: 5. Germline V gene lookup returns CDR1 DFQATT and CDR2 SNEGSKA (reference sequence). The CDR3 is 14 amino acids. In nucleotides, the CDR3 is TGCAGTGCCAGGGGACAGGGACCCTACAATGAGCAGTTCTTC. Translated: CSARGQGPYNEQFF.

This clonotype showed up many times. This sequence joins TRBV10-3 and TRBJ1-5; D may be TRBD1 (6 bases). This CDR3 spans 14 amino acids. Trimming took off 2 bases at V and 7 bases at J, with 12 bases between the two ends. Germline V gene data show CDR1 as ENHRY and CDR2 as SYGVKD. The CDR3 DNA reads as TGTGCCATCAGTGAGATGGGGGCGGGACAGCCCCAGCATTTT. It encodes CAISEMGAGQPQHF.

This clonotype has a count of ten or more. V gene TRBV19 combines with J gene TRBJ2-2, with TRBD2 identical over 13 bases. The CDR3 covers 17 residues. V was clipped by 9 bases and J by 6 bases; unmatched bases: 13. Germline-derived CDR1 and CDR2 are LNHDA and SQIVND (reference sequence). The CDR3 loop is CASKRTSGSGGPGELFF. DNA of the CDR3: TGTGCCAGCAAGCGGACTAGCGGGAGTGGGGGTCCCGGGGAGCTGTTTTTT.

This clonotype was detected ten times or more. V usage is TRBV7-9 and J usage is TRBJ2-7; 8 bases fit TRBD1. The germline gives CDR1 SEHNR, CDR2 FQNEAQ (reference sequence). V shed 2 bases, J shed 6 bases, and the junction held 6 bases outside the gene matches. This CDR3 spans 14 amino acids. The CDR3 sequence is CASSLMGQVGEQYF. The CDR3 nucleotides read TGTGCCAGCAGCTTAATGGGACAGGTGGGCGAGCAGTACTTC.

This clonotype was observed at least ten times. The chain has TRBV7-9 and TRBJ1-5, with D possibly being TRBD1 (6 bases). Looked up from germline, CDR1 is SEHNR and CDR2 is FQNEAQ (reference sequence). This CDR3 is built from 15 residues. Trimming removed 0 bases from V and 7 bases from J, with 13 bases in between. CDR3 protein: CASSLAGADIQPQHF. CDR3 coding DNA: TGTGCCAGCAGCTTAGCGGGGGCCGATATCCAGCCCCAGCATTTT.

V usage is TRBV5-6 and J usage is TRBJ1-4; D not certain. Trimming took 6 bases from V and 1 from J, leaving 4 bases between them. This CDR3 has 12 residues. The germline V gene encodes CDR1 SGHDT and CDR2 YYEEEE. The CDR3 DNA is TGTGCCAGCACCGGAACTAATGAAAAACTGTTTTTT. This gives the protein CASTGTNEKLFF.

CDR3 nucleotides: TGTGCCAGCAGATCCCCGGAGTCGCGAAGCGAAGCTTTCTTT. Translation gives CASRSPESRSEAFF. The chain joins TRBV5-5 to TRBJ1-1; D uncertain. This CDR3 has 14 residues. CDR1 and CDR2 from the germline V gene are SGHKS and YYEKEE (reference sequence). Trimming took off 5 bases at V and 8 bases at J, with 19 bases between the two ends.

The sample holds many counts of this clonotype. The rearrangement joins TRBV10-2 to TRBJ2-1, with D hard to call. This CDR3 contains 16 residues. The V gene's germline CDR1 is WSHSY and CDR2 SAAADI. Trimming cost V 0 bases and J 5 bases, with 14 bases left between them. For the CDR3, the DNA is TGCGCCAGCAGTGAGTCGGGCAGGATACCTGACAATGAGCAGTTCTTC. It encodes CASSESGRIPDNEQFF.